These 20 T cell receptor beta chains originate from one sample sequenced in a study of CD8+ T cells in alopecia areata (dated by TCRdb to 2016 to 2019). Explained via the paper, the time point label denotes: four to five weeks on oral tofacitinib. This sample's treatment or condition label indicates: oral pan-JAK inhibitor, 5-10 mg twice daily. Libraries were made using the immunoSEQ multiplex PCR assay. For TCR sequencing, RNA was extracted from every sample and reverse transcribed into cDNA to serve as template. TCRdb carries this immuneACCESS record with in-frame sequences only. Its versions omit some clonotypes, under half of them owing to an unresolved V gene in the studies checked, with the rest unexplained. The sample has about 190,000 clones on record, 50% to 75% of them singletons. 3.5% to 5% of the sample is taken by the ten largest. Sequences were derived from CD4+ T cells sorted from blood, sampled at week 4, from a patient treated with tofacitinib. The receptors here all came from a human donor with alopecia areata.

V is TRBV20-1 and J is TRBJ2-3; D gene unclear. V lost 0 bases to trimming and J lost 6 bases, with 4 bases between them. This CDR3 contains 11 residues. Germline CDR1 reads DFQATT; CDR2 reads SNEGSKA (reference sequence). CDR3 protein: CSARETDTQYF. The CDR3 bases are TGCAGTGCTAGAGAAACCGATACGCAGTATTTT.

The table lists this clone with a count of one. V usage is TRBV19 and J usage is TRBJ1-1; 8 nucleotides agree with TRBD1. This CDR3 is 13 amino acids long. J was trimmed by 10 bases and V by 7 bases; bases with no gene match: 11. Germline V lookup: CDR1 LNHDA, CDR2 SQIVND (reference sequence). This chain's CDR3 is CASTETRGQAAFF. The CDR3 DNA reads as TGTGCCAGTACCGAAACTAGGGGACAGGCAGCTTTCTTT.

This rearrangement joins TRBV7-2 to TRBJ2-6, with a tentative D call TRBD2 (5 bases). The ends were cut back, 5 bases at V and 4 bases at J, with 6 bases in the middle. The CDR3 spans 13 residues. The germline gives CDR1 SGHTA, CDR2 FQGNSA. The CDR3, as DNA: TGTGCCAGCAGCCCGGGGGGGGCCAACGTCCTGACTTTC. Translation gives CASSPGGANVLTF.

The chain carries TRBV15 and TRBJ1-5; D is undetermined. Germline V gene data show CDR1 as LNHNV and CDR2 as YYDKDF (reference sequence). This CDR3 has 14 amino acids. Between the trimmed V and J ends, which lost 1 base and 8 bases, there was a span of 12 bases. CDR3 nucleotides: TGTGCCACCAGCAGAGTTTACGGGAGTGAGCCCCAGCATTTT. Its protein is CATSRVYGSEPQHF.

The CDR3 is CASSYRTRAGELFF. The CDR3 nucleotides are TGTGCCAGCAGCTATCGGACCCGGGCCGGGGAGCTGTTTTTT. The chain has TRBV7-8 and TRBJ2-2; no definite D call. The CDR3 contains 14 residues. V was trimmed by 4 bases and J by 6 bases, leaving 12 bases between them. Per the germline V gene, CDR1 is SGHVS and CDR2 is FQNEAQ.

This clone was detected only a few times. The chain recombines TRBV29-1 with TRBJ2-5, with 11 bases aligning to TRBD2. V lost 7 bases and J lost 4; bases outside the gene matches: 8. The CDR3 covers 14 residues. CDR1 and CDR2 from the germline V gene are SQVTM and ANQGSEA. CDR3 in DNA: TGCAGCGCATCTAGCGGGGGGATCCGAGAGACCCAGTACTTC. Amino acids: CSASSGGIRETQYF.

This chain joins TRBV27 and TRBJ1-2; D remains ambiguous. Germline values: CDR1 MNHEY, CDR2 SMNVEV (reference sequence). This CDR3 is 13 amino acids long. V lost 6 bases and J 7 bases, leaving 15 bases between the germline ends. The CDR3 DNA reads TGTGCCAGCAGACTGGGTCTCCGGGGTGGCTACACCTTC. Protein product: CASRLGLRGGYTF.

There are a few counts of this clone. The chain combines TRBV29-1 with TRBJ1-2, with 7 bases matching TRBD1. The V gene's germline CDR1 is SQVTM and CDR2 ANQGSEA. This CDR3 is built from 11 residues. J lost 5 bases, V lost 7 bases, and 4 bases had no gene match. For the CDR3, the DNA is TGCAGCGCTGACAGGGTGTATGGCTACACCTTC. Its translation is CSADRVYGYTF.

The V call is TRBV29-1, the J call TRBJ1-5; 10 bases agree with TRBD1. The CDR3 runs to 17 residues. Trimming removed 6 bases from V and 3 bases from J; junction bases left unmatched: 14. Germline V gene sequence: CDR1 SQVTM, CDR2 ANQGSEA. This chain's CDR3 is CSVGTSTGTGVNQPQHF. The CDR3 DNA reads TGCAGCGTCGGTACATCCACGGGGACAGGGGTCAATCAGCCCCAGCATTTT. The variable domain in full, with the rest retrieved from reference TRBV29-1 and TRBJ1-5, is SAVISQKPSRDICQRGTSLTIQCQVDSQVTMMFWYRQQPGQSLTLIATANQGSEATYESGFVIDKFPISRPNLTFSTLTVSNMSPEDSSIYLCSVGTSTGTGVNQPQHFGDGTRLSIL.

V and J are TRBV30 and TRBJ1-5, with D unresolved. Between the trimmed V and J ends, which lost 0 bases and 0 bases, there was a span of 12 bases. Germline V gene sequence: CDR1 GTSNPN, CDR2 SVGIG (reference sequence). The CDR3 length is 16 residues. The CDR3 DNA follows: TGTGCCTGGAGTGTACGGGGTTTGTATAGCAATCAGCCCCAGCATTTT. Protein product: CAWSVRGLYSNQPQHF. Full variable domain (remainder filled in from reference TRBV30 and TRBJ1-5): SQTIHQWPATLVQPVGSPLSLECTVEGTSNPNLYWYRQAAGRGLQLLFYSVGIGQISSEVPQNLSASRPQDRQFILSSKKLLLSDSGFYLCAWSVRGLYSNQPQHFGDGTRLSIL.

A few counts support this clone. The genes are TRBV28 and TRBJ2-7, with TRBD2 as a possible D gene (6 bases). CDR1 and CDR2 (germline): MDHEN, SYDVKM. The CDR3 is 13 amino acids. The ends were cut back, 2 bases at V and 2 bases at J, with 7 bases in the middle. The CDR3, as DNA: TGTGCCAGCAGTTTAGGAGGGCCCTACGAGCAGTACTTC. It is translated as CASSLGGPYEQYF. Using reference TRBV28 and TRBJ2-7 for the parts outside the CDR3, the full variable domain is DVKVTQSSRYLVKRTGEKVFLECVQDMDHENMFWYRQDPGLGLRLIYFSYDVKMKEKGDIPEGYSVSREKKERFSLILESASTNQTSMYLCASSLGGPYEQYFGPGTRLTVT.

This chain uses TRBV27 with TRBJ2-7; either TRBD1 or TRBD2 may supply D (5 bases each). CDR1 and CDR2 (germline): MNHEY, SMNVEV (reference sequence). The CDR3 totals 14 residues. Trimming took off 5 bases at V and 0 bases at J, with 11 bases between the two ends. CDR3 protein: CASSPRDHSYEQYF. The CDR3 DNA is TGTGCCAGCAGTCCCCGGGACCACTCCTACGAGCAGTACTTC.

The chain joins TRBV7-9 to TRBJ2-5; TRBD1 matches at 11 bases. CDR1 is SEHNR, CDR2 FQNEAQ, per germline (reference sequence). The CDR3 has 14 amino acids. V trimming: 5 bases; J trimming: 5 bases; junction bases outside the gene matches: 4. CDR3 nucleotides: TGTGCCAGCAGCCGGACAGGGGGCGGTGAGACCCAGTACTTC. Encoded protein: CASSRTGGGETQYF.

A single count supports this clone. CDR3 residues: CASSKQGGVAVYTEAFF. The CDR3, as DNA: TGTGCCAGTAGCAAACAGGGAGGGGTTGCTGTTTACACTGAAGCTTTCTTT. The V call is TRBV19, the J call TRBJ1-1; weak D call: TRBD1 (6 bases). The CDR3 has 17 amino acids. Between the trimmed V and J ends, which lost 6 bases and 3 bases, there was a span of 23 bases. Per germline, CDR1 LNHDA and CDR2 SQIVND (reference sequence).

This clone was recorded once. The rearrangement links TRBV7-9 to TRBJ1-1; D is undetermined. Germline-derived CDR1 and CDR2 are SEHNR and FQNEAQ (reference sequence). V was clipped by 3 bases and J by 1 base, with 6 bases between them. This CDR3 is 13 amino acids long. This CDR3 reads CASSLNKNTEAFF. In DNA form, the CDR3 reads TGTGCCAGCAGCTTGAACAAGAACACTGAAGCTTTCTTT.

Only a few counts were recorded for this clone. The chain couples TRBV2 to TRBJ2-4; a possible D gene is TRBD2 (6 bases). This CDR3 is built from 17 residues. Germline assignment: CDR1 SNHLY and CDR2 FYNNEI. Trimming pared 0 bases from V and 1 base from J, leaving 13 bases between. DNA for the CDR3: TGTGCCAGCAGTGAAGCACGGGGGAATCGGGCCAAAAACATTCAGTACTTC. Amino acids: CASSEARGNRAKNIQYF.

The chain links TRBV11-2 to TRBJ1-2; 9 bases match TRBD1. The CDR3 consists of 15 residues. In germline, CDR1 is SGHAT, CDR2 FQNNGV. Unmatched junction bases numbered 5, after V lost 1 base and J lost 5 bases. CDR3: CASSLAWDRVYGYTF. The CDR3 nucleotides are TGTGCCAGCAGCTTAGCTTGGGACAGGGTGTATGGCTACACCTTC.

The CDR3 here is CATKMGRGEDYGYTF. CDR3 in DNA: TGTGCCACCAAAATGGGTAGAGGGGAGGACTATGGCTACACCTTC. The chain couples TRBV15 to TRBJ1-2; D possibly corresponds to TRBD1 (5 bases). V lost 7 bases to trimming and J lost 3 bases, with 18 bases between them. CDR1 LNHNV and CDR2 YYDKDF come from the germline V gene (reference sequence). The CDR3 is 15 residues long.

The V and J genes are TRBV29-1 and TRBJ2-1, with D hard to call. Per germline, CDR1 SQVTM and CDR2 ANQGSEA. This CDR3 spans 14 amino acids. Between the trimmed V and J ends, which lost 5 bases and 7 bases, there was a span of 18 bases. CDR3 residues: CSVLEQTPRNEQFF. The CDR3 nucleotides are TGCAGCGTTTTAGAACAGACCCCTAGGAATGAGCAGTTCTTC.

V is TRBV25-1 and J is TRBJ1-2; 9 nucleotides line up with TRBD1. The CDR3 has 14 residues. V gave up 1 base and J gave up 8 bases; unmatched junction bases: 5. CDR1 MGHDK and CDR2 SYGVNS come from the germline V gene. In DNA form, the CDR3 reads TGTGCCAGCAGTGAATCGGGACAGGGTCGGGGCTACACCTTC. Its protein is CASSESGQGRGYTF.